Following are 14 T cell receptor beta chains from one sample sequenced in a study of blood T cell repertoires in COVID-19. Method: immunoSEQ multiplex PCR; TCRdb's copy keeps in-frame clones and lacks some. This repertoire shows some 300,000 clones, about 85% found once; its top ten account for about 2%. Sequences were obtained from peripheral blood. The source is a man younger than 30 with active or convalescent COVID-19.

The chain carries TRBV6-5 and TRBJ1-6, with D uncertain. CDR3 length: 14 residues. V was trimmed by 2 bases and J by 8 bases, leaving 10 bases between them. CDR1 and CDR2 from the germline V gene are MNHEY and SVGAGI. CDR3 sequence (DNA): TGTGCCAGCAGTTACCTTTCGCGGGATTCACCCCTCCACTTT. Its translation: CASSYLSRDSPLHF.

The rearrangement uses TRBV5-5 and TRBJ2-7, with TRBD1 as a possible D gene (6 bases). Trimming removed 4 bases at V and 0 bases at J, with 11 bases between. Looked up from germline, CDR1 is SGHKS and CDR2 is YYEKEE (reference sequence). This CDR3 contains 14 residues. Written as DNA, the CDR3 is TGTGCCAGCAGCATCGGACAGTCCTCCTACGAGCAGTACTTC. Its protein product is CASSIGQSSYEQYF.

The chain uses TRBV5-1 and TRBJ1-2; a possible D gene is TRBD1 (6 bases). Germline assignment: CDR1 SGHRS and CDR2 YFSETQ. The CDR3 totals 16 residues. Trimming stripped 6 bases from V and 2 bases from J, with 20 bases between. The CDR3: CASTETRGGANYGYTF. CDR3 sequence (DNA): TGCGCCAGCACCGAAACCCGAGGGGGGGCAAACTATGGCTACACCTTC.

The count of this clone is one. This sequence joins TRBV5-1 and TRBJ2-1; 7 bases fit TRBD2. CDR3 length: 18 amino acids. Germline CDR1 and CDR2: SGHRS and YFSETQ. V lost 7 bases to trimming and J lost 5 bases; unmatched junction nucleotides: 21. The CDR3 reads CASHRTASEGTTNNEQFF. In DNA, the CDR3 is TGCGCCAGCCACCGAACCGCATCAGAAGGGACTACCAACAATGAGCAGTTCTTC.

The chain uses TRBV27 and TRBJ2-7; the match to TRBD2 covers 13 bases. This CDR3 is 15 amino acids long. J gave up 5 bases and V 2 bases, and 3 bases lay outside the gene matches. Germline lookup yields CDR1 MNHEY and CDR2 SMNVEV (reference sequence). The CDR3 region is CASSLGTSGTHEQYF. The CDR3, as DNA: TGTGCCAGCAGTTTAGGGACTAGCGGGACCCACGAGCAGTACTTC.

The V gene is TRBV6-2 or TRBV6-3, the J gene TRBJ2-5; D unresolved. Trimming took off 0 bases at V and 5 bases at J, with 19 bases between the two ends. The V gene's germline CDR1 is MNHEY and CDR2 SVGEGT. This CDR3 contains 17 residues. In DNA form, the CDR3 reads TGTGCCAGCAGTTACTCGTTTGAGCCCCGACCGGAGGAGACCCAGTACTTC. Amino acid sequence: CASSYSFEPRPEETQYF.

As concerns this clone: This specimen includes other DNA sequences encoding the same CDR3. The chain has TRBV4-1 and TRBJ2-1; D gene ambiguous. The CDR3 loop spans 13 amino acids. V gave up 1 base and J gave up 4 bases, with 5 bases separating them. Germline CDR1 and CDR2: MGHRA and YSYEKL. CDR3 protein: CASSQGGYNEQFF. The CDR3 DNA reads TGCGCCAGCAGCCAAGGCGGATACAATGAGCAGTTCTTC.

CDR3 in DNA: TGTGCCAGCAGTGACCCACAGGGGGCGGCTTCGCCTGGCAATCAGCCCCAGCATTTT. Protein product: CASSDPQGAASPGNQPQHF. The chain has TRBV2 and TRBJ1-5, with 9 nucleotides matching TRBD1. Trimming removed 3 bases from V and 2 bases from J; junction bases left unmatched: 14. The CDR3 runs 19 residues. CDR1 SNHLY and CDR2 FYNNEI come from the germline V gene.

CDR3 sequence reads: CASSSKQTYSGTEAFF. DNA for the CDR3: TGTGCCAGCAGTTCAAAACAAACCTACAGCGGCACTGAAGCTTTCTTT. The V gene is TRBV27, the J gene TRBJ1-1; D is unclear. This CDR3 comprises 16 residues. V was cut by 4 bases and J by 4 bases, with 19 bases left in between. Germline lookup yields CDR1 MNHEY and CDR2 SMNVEV (reference sequence).

The chain couples TRBV28 to TRBJ2-5; TRBD2 agrees at 7 bases. Trimming at V came to 7 bases and at J to 1 base, leaving 9 bases not matched to a gene. CDR3 length: 15 residues. Germline CDR1 reads MDHEN; CDR2 reads SYDVKM. DNA of the CDR3: TGTGCCAGCAAAGATTGGACGGGAGGCCAAGAGACCCAGTACTTC. This sequence encodes CASKDWTGGQETQYF.

There are a few counts of this clone. The rearrangement uses TRBV14 and TRBJ1-1; 7 bases align to TRBD1. This CDR3 spans 15 amino acids. Germline loops: CDR1 SGHDN, CDR2 FVKESK. J gave up 1 base and V 1 base, and 3 bases lay outside the gene matches. CDR3: CASSQADRANTEAFF. The CDR3 bases are TGTGCCAGCAGCCAAGCTGACAGGGCGAACACTGAAGCTTTCTTT.

The V and J genes are TRBV7-8 and TRBJ1-2; 8 bases are shared with TRBD1. V shed 1 base, J shed 7 bases, and the junction held 5 bases outside the gene matches. Germline loops: CDR1 SGHVS, CDR2 FQNEAQ. This CDR3 is 14 amino acids long. The CDR3 loop reads CASSLGTGLVGYTF. CDR3 DNA: TGTGCCAGCAGCTTAGGGACAGGGTTGGTTGGCTACACCTTC.

This clone was recorded at least ten times. The J gene is TRBJ2-6, the V gene TRBV4-3; no clear D. This CDR3 has 16 residues. Trimming shortened V by 0 bases and J by 4 bases, and 10 bases separated the two germline ends. CDR1 LGHNA and CDR2 YSLEER come from the germline V gene. The CDR3 coding sequence is TGCGCCAGCAGCCAAGAGACCGGGTCGGGGGCCAACGTCCTGACTTTC. It encodes CASSQETGSGANVLTF.

V usage is TRBV7-9 and J usage is TRBJ2-3; 8 nucleotides match TRBD1. Per germline, CDR1 SEHNR and CDR2 FQNEAQ (reference sequence). Trimming took 4 bases from V and 2 from J; bases not matched to a gene: 5. The CDR3 is 15 amino acids. The CDR3 nucleotides are TGTGCCAGCAGCTCCCGGGACAGGATCACAGATACGCAGTATTTT. Amino acids: CASSSRDRITDTQYF.